This record covers a single T cell receptor (beta chain). The data are from a study of blood T cell repertoires in COVID-19. About the study: Both acute and convalescent COVID-19 samples were obtained from the United States, Italy and Spain.

Study processing details: The assay estimated nucleated cells by amplifying reference gene primers. The protocol was immunoSEQ multiplex PCR, while the TCRdb copy is restricted to in-frame clones and leaves out a portion. The DNA was the basis for D and trimming; V, J and clone size are from that table. This repertoire shows tens of thousands of clones, roughly 84% found once; its top ten account for around 3.3%. Germline CDR1 MNHEY, CDR2 SMNVEV (reference sequence). After removal of 5 bases from V and 6 bases from J, the junction contained 7 bases not matched to a gene. CDR3 length: 14 residues. The origin of this receptor is a man aged 50 to 60 with acute or convalescent COVID-19. The rearrangement links TRBV27 to TRBJ2-1; 7 positions agree with TRBD1. The sample was peripheral blood. This chain's CDR3 is CASSRTTGFNEQFF. DNA for the CDR3: TGTGCCAGCAGTCGAACGACAGGGTTCAATGAGCAGTTCTTC.